The TCR beta chain under discussion was sequenced for a study of OX40 agonist ivuxolimab in advanced cancers. As for the study in general: One patient with hepatocellular carcinoma and two with cutaneous melanoma, three in all, had partial responses. Findings and caveats of the study: Still undetermined is the antigen specificity of the expanded peripheral T cells.

The CDR3 spans 14 residues. Trimming pared 5 bases from V and 5 bases from J, leaving 16 bases between. Germline CDR1 and CDR2: MDHEN and SYDVKM. Clones were sequenced by immunoSEQ multiplex PCR, and TCRdb holds only the in-frame ones, with some missing. The sample holds about 61,000 clones, 86% seen once. In regard to this clone: The target antigen is unknown.

Blood sampling took place at baseline, cycle 4 day 1, and cycle 7 day 1. The chain uses TRBV28 and TRBJ2-7, with D perhaps TRBD1 (6 bases). The clonotype comes from an adult with an advanced solid tumor such as melanoma, head and neck, liver or kidney cancer. Sequences were derived from CD4+ or CD8+ T cells sorted from blood, sampled in a trial of the OX40 agonist ivuxolimab. The DNA for the CDR3 is TGTGCCAGCAGTGACAGGCATGGGGCGGACGAGCAGTACTTC. It codes for CASSDRHGADEQYF. Full variable domain (outside the CDR3, taken from reference TRBV28 and TRBJ2-7): DVKVTQSSRYLVKRTGEKVFLECVQDMDHENMFWYRQDPGLGLRLIYFSYDVKMKEKGDIPEGYSVSREKKERFSLILESASTNQTSMYLCASSDRHGADEQYFGPGTRLTVT.